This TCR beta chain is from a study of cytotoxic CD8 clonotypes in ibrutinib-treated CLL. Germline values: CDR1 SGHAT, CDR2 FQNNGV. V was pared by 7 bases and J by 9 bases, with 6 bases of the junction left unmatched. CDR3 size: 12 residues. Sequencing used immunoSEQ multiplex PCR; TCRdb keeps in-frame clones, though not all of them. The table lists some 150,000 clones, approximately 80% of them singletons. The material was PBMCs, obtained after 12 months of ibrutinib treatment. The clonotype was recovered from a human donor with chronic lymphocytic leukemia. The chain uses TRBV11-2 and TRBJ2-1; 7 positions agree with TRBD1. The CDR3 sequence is CASTDNRGEQFF. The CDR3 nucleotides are TGTGCCAGCACAGACAACAGGGGTGAGCAGTTCTTC.